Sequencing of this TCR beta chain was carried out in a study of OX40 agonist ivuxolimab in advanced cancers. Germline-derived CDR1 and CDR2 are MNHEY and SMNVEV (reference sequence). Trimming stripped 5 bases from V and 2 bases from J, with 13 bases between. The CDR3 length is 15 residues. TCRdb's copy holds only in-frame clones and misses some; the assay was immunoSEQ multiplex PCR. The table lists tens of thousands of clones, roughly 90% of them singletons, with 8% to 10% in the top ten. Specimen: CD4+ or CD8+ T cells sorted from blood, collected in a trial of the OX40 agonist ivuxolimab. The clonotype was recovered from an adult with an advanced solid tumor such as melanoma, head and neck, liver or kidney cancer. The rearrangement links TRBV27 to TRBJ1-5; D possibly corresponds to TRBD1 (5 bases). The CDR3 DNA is TGTGCCAGCAGTCCGGGACCCTGGGGCAATCAGCCCCAGCATTTT. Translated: CASSPGPWGNQPQHF.